Below are 27 T cell receptor beta chains sequenced from a single sample in a study of shared clonotypes between healthy human individuals. Using immunoSEQ multiplex PCR, the repertoire was profiled, and TCRdb retains in-frame clones only, with some absent. This sample has about 2.4 million clones, with more than 80% found just once. Sequenced input: naive CD4+ T cells sorted from blood. Subset noted: CD45RA+ positively selected. The origin of the receptors is a man aged 18 to 30 in good health.

This clone was seen just once. This chain joins TRBV6-1 and TRBJ1-1, with 7 bases matching TRBD1. The V segment lost 3 bases and the J segment 1 base; nucleotides outside the gene matches: 2. CDR3 size: 14 residues. Germline assignment: CDR1 MNHNS and CDR2 SASEGT. The CDR3 sequence: CASSEGQPNTEAFF. The CDR3 DNA reads as TGTGCCAGCAGTGAGGGACAGCCGAACACTGAAGCTTTCTTT.

This sequence joins TRBV7-9 and TRBJ2-7; TRBD1 matches at 9 bases. The V gene's germline CDR1 is SEHNR and CDR2 FQNEAQ (reference sequence). The length of the CDR3 is 15 residues. With V trimmed by 5 bases and J by 5 bases, 10 bases remained unmatched. CDR3 sequence: CASSLGGTGLDEQYF. The CDR3 region has the DNA TGTGCCAGCAGCCTAGGGGGGACAGGGCTGGACGAGCAGTACTTC.

The CDR3 DNA reads TGTGCCAGCAGCTTTCGCACGGATTATATTGGCACTGAAGCTTTCTTT. This translates into CASSFRTDYIGTEAFF. The chain has TRBV7-6 and TRBJ1-1; D ambiguous. Germline loops: CDR1 SGHVS, CDR2 FNYEAQ. V lost 3 bases and J 4 bases, leaving 18 bases between the germline ends. The CDR3 covers 16 residues.

The chain has TRBV6-5 and TRBJ2-1, with D perhaps assigned TRBD1 or TRBD2 (6 bases each). Looked up from germline, CDR1 is MNHEY and CDR2 is SVGAGI. Trimming cost V 7 bases and J 7 bases, with 14 bases left between them. This CDR3 contains 13 residues. CDR3 DNA: TGTGCCAGCATGAGAACAGGGAGGAATGAGCAGTTCTTC. It is translated as CASMRTGRNEQFF.

The genes are TRBV10-3 and TRBJ1-1; D is possibly TRBD1 (5 bases). This CDR3 contains 13 residues. CDR1 is ENHRY, CDR2 SYGVKD, per germline. The V and J ends lost 4 bases and 7 bases respectively, with 13 bases between them. The CDR3 here is CAISASGHLEAFF. The CDR3 DNA is TGTGCCATCAGTGCTTCGGGGCACCTTGAAGCTTTCTTT.

This clone was counted once. V and J are TRBV19 and TRBJ1-5; D gene unclear. This CDR3 comprises 12 residues. The V end was cut by 2 bases, the J end by 7 bases, with 6 bases between. Germline CDR1 reads LNHDA; CDR2 reads SQIVND (reference sequence). In DNA, the CDR3 is TGTGCCAGTAGTATATTGCGCCAGCCCCAGCATTTT. This gives the protein CASSILRQPQHF.

The V call is TRBV5-6, the J call TRBJ2-1, with 8 bases identical to TRBD2. Per germline, CDR1 SGHDT and CDR2 YYEEEE. The length of the CDR3 is 15 residues. With V trimmed by 5 bases and J by 3 bases, 7 bases remained unmatched. As DNA, the CDR3 is TGTGCCAGCAGGCGCACTAGCGGAGACTACAATGAGCAGTTCTTC. It specifies CASRRTSGDYNEQFF.

V gene TRBV7-2 combines with J gene TRBJ1-2, with D unresolved. V shed 1 base and J shed 3 bases, with 6 bases lying between them. The germline V gene has CDR1 SGHTA and CDR2 FQGNSA. This CDR3 comprises 13 residues. For the CDR3, the DNA is TGTGCCAGCAGCTTAGACGGCCACTATGGCTACACCTTC. Its translation: CASSLDGHYGYTF.

This clone appeared once. This rearrangement joins TRBV6-4 to TRBJ2-1, with 10 bases lining up with TRBD2. The CDR3 covers 16 residues. Germline-derived CDR1 and CDR2 are MRHNA and SNTAGT. The trim removed 4 bases at V and 8 bases at J, leaving 11 bases unmatched. The CDR3 here is CASSVQEGTSAHEQFF. In nucleotides, the CDR3 is TGTGCCAGCAGTGTCCAAGAAGGGACTAGCGCCCATGAGCAGTTCTTC.

V gene TRBV19 combines with J gene TRBJ1-3; 7 positions agree with TRBD1. CDR1 and CDR2 (germline): LNHDA, SQIVND (reference sequence). After removal of 6 bases from V and 0 bases from J, the junction contained 8 bases not matched to a gene. There are 16 residues in the CDR3. The CDR3 region is CASSPGQLTSGNTIYF. CDR3 sequence (DNA): TGTGCCAGTAGCCCGGGACAGCTCACCTCTGGAAACACCATATATTTT.

V usage is TRBV7-3 and J usage is TRBJ2-7; D unresolved. This CDR3 has 14 amino acids. Germline V gene data show CDR1 as SGHTA and CDR2 as FQGTGA. V gave up 3 bases and J gave up 0 bases, with 9 bases separating them. This chain's CDR3 is CASSFLENSYEQYF. CDR3 nucleotides: TGTGCCAGCAGCTTTCTGGAAAACTCCTACGAGCAGTACTTC.

The sample holds one count of this clone. The V call is TRBV7-8, the J call TRBJ2-7, with 7 nucleotides matching TRBD1. Unmatched junction bases numbered 9, after V lost 1 base and J lost 3 bases. Germline V gene sequence: CDR1 SGHVS, CDR2 FQNEAQ. CDR3 size: 16 residues. CDR3 residues: CASSLGRQGRFYEQYF. The CDR3 region has the DNA TGTGCCAGCAGCTTAGGGAGACAGGGTCGGTTCTACGAGCAGTACTTC.

V is TRBV6-6 and J is TRBJ2-7; D call uncertain. Germline assignment: CDR1 MNHNY and CDR2 SVGAGI (reference sequence). The CDR3 sequence is 11 residues long. Trimming stripped 2 bases from V and 6 bases from J, with 5 bases between. CDR3 loop: CASSYLREQYF. The CDR3 DNA sequence: TGTGCCAGCAGTTACCTTCGCGAGCAGTACTTC.

The chain recombines TRBV21-1 with TRBJ2-7; the table gives TRBD1 as D, unverified against the DNA. TRBV21-1 is a recognized pseudogene. The length of the CDR3 is 14 residues. The CDR3 DNA reads TGTGCCAGCAGCCAGATGAACGCTTCCTACGAGCAGTACTTC. Protein product: CASSQMNASYEQYF.

CDR3 DNA: TGCGCCAGCAGCCAAAAGCTGAGGACAGATACGCAGTATTTT. Translated, it gives CASSQKLRTDTQYF. The chain has TRBV4-3 and TRBJ2-3, with D hard to call. Germline V gene sequence: CDR1 LGHNA, CDR2 YSLEER. The germline V and J ends were trimmed by 2 bases and 3 bases, with 9 bases remaining between them. This CDR3 is built from 14 residues.

The chain combines TRBV5-1 with TRBJ2-5, with TRBD1 as a possible D gene (6 bases). Germline values: CDR1 SGHRS, CDR2 YFSETQ. This CDR3 region has 15 residues. The V and J ends lost 5 bases and 5 bases respectively, with 19 bases between them. The CDR3 nucleotides are TGCGCCAGCAGACCAAACAGGGAGAGAGGGGAGACCCAGTACTTC. This encodes CASRPNRERGETQYF. The full variable domain, rest sourced from reference TRBV5-1 and TRBJ2-5, is KAGVTQTPRYLIKTRGQQVTLSCSPISGHRSVSWYQQTPGQGLQFLFEYFSETQRNKGNFPGRFSGRQFSNSRSEMNVSTLELGDSALYLCASRPNRERGETQYFGPGTRLLVL.

This clone turned up a few times. The chain uses TRBV5-1 and TRBJ1-2, with TRBD1 matching over 9 bases. The trim removed 4 bases at V and 4 bases at J, leaving 5 bases unmatched. Germline V gene sequence: CDR1 SGHRS, CDR2 YFSETQ. The CDR3 runs 14 residues. The CDR3 coding sequence is TGCGCCAGCAGCCCGGGACAGGGACTCTATGGCTACACCTTC. This gives the protein CASSPGQGLYGYTF.

The CDR3: CASSASTSGKNIQYF. The CDR3 DNA is TGTGCCAGCAGCGCCTCGACCAGCGGGAAAAACATTCAGTACTTC. The rearrangement links TRBV6-5 to TRBJ2-4; perhaps TRBD2 as D (6 bases). The V and J ends lost 6 bases and 4 bases respectively, with 16 bases between them. The germline V gene has CDR1 MNHEY and CDR2 SVGAGI. The CDR3 runs to 15 residues.

As concerns this clone: Distinct nucleotide sequences in the sample also encode this CDR3. This chain links TRBV20-1 with TRBJ2-1; no reliable D call. The germline V gene has CDR1 DFQATT and CDR2 SNEGSKA (reference sequence). Trimming took 3 bases from V and 8 from J, leaving 5 bases between them. The CDR3 consists of 10 residues. The CDR3 sequence is CSARVDEQFF. CDR3 nucleotides: TGCAGTGCTAGGGTCGATGAGCAGTTCTTC.

The J gene is TRBJ1-5, the V gene TRBV27; possibly TRBD1 for D (5 bases). From germline, CDR1 is MNHEY and CDR2 SMNVEV (reference sequence). This CDR3 has 16 amino acids. Trimming stripped 2 bases from V and 1 base from J, with 12 bases between. The CDR3 nucleotides are TGTGCCAGCAGTTTAGGGGGAATCAAGAGCAATCAGCCCCAGCATTTT. It specifies CASSLGGIKSNQPQHF.

A remark on this clone: At the DNA level, this CDR3 is encoded by other sequences in the same sample as well. This sequence joins TRBV6-1 and TRBJ1-4; TRBD1 might be the D (6 bases). The ends were cut back, 6 bases at V and 0 bases at J, with 8 bases in the middle. This CDR3 spans 14 amino acids. Germline V gives CDR1 MNHNS, CDR2 SASEGT. The CDR3 protein is CASSRTATNEKLFF. The CDR3 nucleotides are TGTGCCAGCAGCCGGACAGCAACTAATGAAAAACTGTTTTTT.

The chain has TRBV5-1 and TRBJ2-3; 8 bases are shared with TRBD2. This CDR3 spans 17 amino acids. Trimming took 3 bases from V and 1 from J; bases not matched to a gene: 10. CDR1 and CDR2 from the germline V gene are SGHRS and YFSETQ. This CDR3 reads CASSSPMGREGTDTQYF. The CDR3 nucleotides read TGCGCCAGCAGCTCGCCTATGGGGCGGGAGGGCACAGATACGCAGTATTTT.

A note on this clone: Distinct nucleotide sequences in the sample also encode this CDR3. The J gene is TRBJ1-5, the V gene TRBV7-2; no reliable D call. V was pared by 1 base and J by 4 bases, with 5 bases between. Germline V gene sequence: CDR1 SGHTA, CDR2 FQGNSA. The CDR3 sequence is 13 residues long. The CDR3 nucleotides are TGTGCCAGCAGCTTAGGCAGGAATCAGCCCCAGCATTTT. Its translation: CASSLGRNQPQHF.

CDR3: CASSWQGAGANVLTF. The CDR3 coding sequence is TGTGCCAGCAGCTGGCAGGGGGCTGGGGCCAACGTCCTGACTTTC. The chain employs TRBV7-9 and TRBJ2-6; TRBD1 matches at 7 bases. J was trimmed by 2 bases and V by 4 bases; bases with no gene match: 2. CDR1 is SEHNR, CDR2 FQNEAQ, per germline (reference sequence). This CDR3 is 15 amino acids long.

The chain employs TRBV11-2 and TRBJ2-1, with TRBD2 identical over 8 bases. CDR1 is SGHAT and CDR2 is FQNNGV in the germline V gene. The V segment lost 3 bases and the J segment 4 bases; nucleotides outside the gene matches: 8. There are 16 residues in the CDR3. CDR3 loop: CASSLMARGGYNEQFF. The CDR3 DNA reads TGTGCCAGCAGCTTGATGGCCCGGGGGGGTTACAATGAGCAGTTCTTC.

The chain employs TRBV30 and TRBJ2-1; tentative D call: TRBD2 (6 bases). Trimming took off 1 base at V and 2 bases at J, with 15 bases between the two ends. CDR1 is GTSNPN and CDR2 is SVGIG in the germline V gene (reference sequence). The CDR3 covers 16 residues. CDR3 in amino acids: CAWSAWDSRAYNEQFF. The CDR3, as DNA: TGTGCCTGGAGTGCGTGGGACTCCCGAGCCTACAATGAGCAGTTCTTC. Based on the CDR3 plus reference TRBV30 and TRBJ2-1, the full variable domain is SQTIHQWPATLVQPVGSPLSLECTVEGTSNPNLYWYRQAAGRGLQLLFYSVGIGQISSEVPQNLSASRPQDRQFILSSKKLLLSDSGFYLCAWSAWDSRAYNEQFFGPGTRLTVL.

This chain joins TRBV2 and TRBJ1-5, with 12 positions matching TRBD1. The V gene end was trimmed by 4 bases and the J gene end by 2 bases; junction bases not matched to a gene: 9. Germline CDR1 is SNHLY and CDR2 is FYNNEI. The CDR3 totals 18 residues. The CDR3 region has the DNA TGTGCCAGCAGTGGAGGGGGACAGGGGGCGAAGGGCAATCAGCCCCAGCATTTT. It encodes CASSGGGQGAKGNQPQHF.